This T cell receptor beta chain was sequenced during a study of cytomegalovirus exposure and HLA in healthy donors. The overall study: Genotyping of 400 or so donors showed that 65% to 90% belonged to the Caucasian-associated ancestry cluster. Study outcomes and limitations: In a later analysis, a missense DCLRE1C variant was linked to TCR beta V- and J-gene trimming.

Vbeta (60) and Jbeta (13) primers were used in the PCR. Repertoires were generated with immunoSEQ multiplex PCR, while TCRdb's copy carries only in-frame clones and drops some. The top ten hold about 0.37% of the sample, which has some 200,000 clones, roughly 80% seen once. Remarks on this clone: Its antigen remains unidentified.

The TCR was taken from a male donor in good health and CMV-seropositive. Sequenced material: PBMCs.

The CDR3 DNA is TGTGCCAGCAGTTTAAGGGGCTATGGCTACACCTTC. The encoded protein is CASSLRGYGYTF. The rearrangement links TRBV27 to TRBJ1-2; maybe TRBD1 (5 bases). Germline V gene sequence: CDR1 MNHEY, CDR2 SMNVEV (reference sequence). This CDR3 spans 12 amino acids. V was shortened by 2 bases and J by 4 bases, with 5 bases between the two germline ends.